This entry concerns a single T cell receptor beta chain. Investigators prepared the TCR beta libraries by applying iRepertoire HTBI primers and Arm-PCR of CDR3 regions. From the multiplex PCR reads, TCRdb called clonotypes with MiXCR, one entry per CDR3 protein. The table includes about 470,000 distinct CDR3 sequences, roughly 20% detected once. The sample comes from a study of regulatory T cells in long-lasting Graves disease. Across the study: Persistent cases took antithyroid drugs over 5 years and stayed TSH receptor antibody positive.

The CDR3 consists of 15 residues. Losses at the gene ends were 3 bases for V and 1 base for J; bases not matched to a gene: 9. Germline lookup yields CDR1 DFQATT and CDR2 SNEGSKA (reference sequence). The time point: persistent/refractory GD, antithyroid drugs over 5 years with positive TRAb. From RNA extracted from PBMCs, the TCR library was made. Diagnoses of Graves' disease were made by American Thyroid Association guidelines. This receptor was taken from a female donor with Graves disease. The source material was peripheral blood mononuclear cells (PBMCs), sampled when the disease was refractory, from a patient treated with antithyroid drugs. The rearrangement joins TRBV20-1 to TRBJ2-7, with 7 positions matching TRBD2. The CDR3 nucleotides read TGCAGTGCTAGTATTTCTAGCGGAGGGTCCTACGAGCAGTACTTC. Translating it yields CSASISSGGSYEQYF.